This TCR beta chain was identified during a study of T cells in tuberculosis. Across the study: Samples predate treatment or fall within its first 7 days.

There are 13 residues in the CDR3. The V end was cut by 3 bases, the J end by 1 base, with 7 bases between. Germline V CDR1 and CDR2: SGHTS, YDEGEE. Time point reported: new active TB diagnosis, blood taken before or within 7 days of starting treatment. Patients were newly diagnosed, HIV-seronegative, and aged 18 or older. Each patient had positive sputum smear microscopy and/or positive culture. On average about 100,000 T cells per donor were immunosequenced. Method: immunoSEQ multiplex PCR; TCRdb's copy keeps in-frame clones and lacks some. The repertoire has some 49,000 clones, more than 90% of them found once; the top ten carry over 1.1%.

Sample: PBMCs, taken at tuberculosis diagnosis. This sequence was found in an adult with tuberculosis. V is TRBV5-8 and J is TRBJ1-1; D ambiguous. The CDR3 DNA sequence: TGTGCCAGCAGCTCTAGGAAGAACACTGAAGCTTTCTTT. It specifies CASSSRKNTEAFF.